Each of the 5 T cell receptor beta chains below was sequenced from the same sample in a study of monozygotic twins with cystic fibrosis. Sequencing used immunoSEQ multiplex PCR; TCRdb keeps in-frame clones, though not all of them. This sample has tens of thousands of clones; 80% to 95% occur once, and the top ten carry 0.19%. Sequenced material: blood. The receptor set was obtained from a boy between 2 and 10 years old with cystic fibrosis.

The chain uses TRBV25-1 and TRBJ1-4, with D uncertain. Between the trimmed V and J ends, which lost 0 bases and 4 bases, there was a span of 9 bases. CDR1 and CDR2 (germline): MGHDK, SYGVNS. This CDR3 is 15 amino acids long. The CDR3 DNA sequence: TGTGCCAGCAGTGAATACGGCACCTATAATGAAAAACTGTTTTTT. This sequence encodes CASSEYGTYNEKLFF.

The V gene is TRBV9, the J gene TRBJ2-4, with D tentatively TRBD1 or TRBD2 (5 bases each). In germline, CDR1 is SGDLS, CDR2 YYNGEE. Trimming shortened V by 4 bases and J by 6 bases, and 14 bases separated the two germline ends. CDR3 length: 14 amino acids. CDR3 sequence reads: CASSLGDEGNIQYF. The CDR3 nucleotides are TGTGCCAGCAGCCTCGGGGACGAGGGAAACATTCAGTACTTC.

Only one count was recorded for this clone. The genes are TRBV6-5 and TRBJ2-1, with 7 bases matching TRBD2. This CDR3 has 14 amino acids. The trim removed 0 bases at V and 6 bases at J, leaving 2 bases unmatched. CDR1 MNHEY and CDR2 SVGAGI come from the germline V gene. CDR3 DNA sequence: TGTGCCAGCAGTTACTCGTGGGGGGGCAATGAGCAGTTCTTC. It yields the protein CASSYSWGGNEQFF.

This clone was counted a single time. The J gene is TRBJ1-3, the V gene TRBV5-4; no definite D call. From germline, CDR1 is SGHNT and CDR2 YYREEE (reference sequence). This CDR3 has 15 residues. V lost 0 bases to trimming and J lost 2 bases, with 9 bases between them. CDR3 in DNA: TGTGCCAGCAGCTTGGGACCAGACCCTGGAAACACCATATATTTT. It specifies CASSLGPDPGNTIYF.

V gene TRBV25-1 combines with J gene TRBJ2-5; 7 positions match TRBD1. V lost 3 bases and J lost 1; bases outside the gene matches: 8. The germline V gene has CDR1 MGHDK and CDR2 SYGVNS. The CDR3 runs to 16 residues. The CDR3 bases are TGTGCCAGCAGTGAGGCGACAGGGATCAGCCAAGAGACCCAGTACTTC. Its protein is CASSEATGISQETQYF. Supplemented by reference TRBV25-1 and TRBJ2-5, the full variable domain reads EADIYQTPRYLVIGTGKKITLECSQTMGHDKMYWYQQDPGMELHLIHYSYGVNSTEKGDLSSESTVSRIRTEHFPLTLESARPSHTSQYLCASSEATGISQETQYFGPGTRLLVL.